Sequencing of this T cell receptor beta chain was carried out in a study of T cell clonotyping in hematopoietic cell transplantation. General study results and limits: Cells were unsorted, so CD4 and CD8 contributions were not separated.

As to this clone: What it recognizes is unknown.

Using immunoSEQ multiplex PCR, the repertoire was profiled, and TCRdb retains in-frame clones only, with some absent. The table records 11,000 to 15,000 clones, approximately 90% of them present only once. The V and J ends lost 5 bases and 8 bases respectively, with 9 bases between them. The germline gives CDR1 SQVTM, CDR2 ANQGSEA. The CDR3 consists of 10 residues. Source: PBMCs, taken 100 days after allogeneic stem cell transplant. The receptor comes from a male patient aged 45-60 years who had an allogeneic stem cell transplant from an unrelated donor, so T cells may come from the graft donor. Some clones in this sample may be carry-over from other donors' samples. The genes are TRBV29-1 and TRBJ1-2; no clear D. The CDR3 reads CSVLDDGYTF. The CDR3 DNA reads TGCAGCGTTTTGGACGACGGCTACACCTTC.